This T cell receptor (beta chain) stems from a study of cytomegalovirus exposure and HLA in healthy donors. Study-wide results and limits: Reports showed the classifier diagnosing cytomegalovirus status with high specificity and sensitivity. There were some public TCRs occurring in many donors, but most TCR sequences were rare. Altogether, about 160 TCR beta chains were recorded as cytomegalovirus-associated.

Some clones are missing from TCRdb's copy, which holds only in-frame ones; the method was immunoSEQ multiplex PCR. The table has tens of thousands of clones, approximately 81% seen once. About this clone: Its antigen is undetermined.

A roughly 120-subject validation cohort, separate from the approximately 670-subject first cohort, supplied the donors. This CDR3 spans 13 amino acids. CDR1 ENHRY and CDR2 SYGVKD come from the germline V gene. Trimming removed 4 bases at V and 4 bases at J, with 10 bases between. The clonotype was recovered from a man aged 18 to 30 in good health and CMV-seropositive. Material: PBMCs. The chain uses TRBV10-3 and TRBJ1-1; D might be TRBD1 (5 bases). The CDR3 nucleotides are TGTGCCATCAGTGGGGGCGGGAGCACTGAAGCTTTCTTT. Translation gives CAISGGGSTEAFF.